These 29 T cell receptor beta chains share one sample of origin, sequenced in a study of T cell changes during pregnancy in multiple sclerosis. Some clones are missing from TCRdb's copy, which holds only in-frame ones; the method was immunoSEQ multiplex PCR. This table holds 60,000 to 85,000 clones, about 90% found once. The starting material was peripheral blood, obtained in the second trimester of pregnancy. These receptors were obtained from a female donor in good health, enrolled as a control in a pregnancy study.

The chain uses TRBV7-9 and TRBJ2-7; D uncertain. Germline CDR1 reads SEHNR; CDR2 reads FQNEAQ (reference sequence). Trimming took off 2 bases at V and 6 bases at J, with 14 bases between the two ends. The CDR3 spans 14 residues. The CDR3 coding sequence is TGTGCCAGCAGCTTATCCTCGCCTTCCGGCGAGCAGTACTTC. This encodes CASSLSSPSGEQYF.

This chain uses TRBV11-3 with TRBJ1-1; the D is unclear. The CDR3 spans 11 residues. The germline V and J ends were trimmed by 1 base and 7 bases, with 4 bases remaining between them. CDR1 and CDR2 (germline): SGHNT, YENEEA. CDR3 DNA: TGTGCCAGCAGCTTAGCGAGTGAAGCTTTCTTT. Residues: CASSLASEAFF.

This rearrangement joins TRBV7-9 to TRBJ2-5; 10 bases are a match to TRBD2. CDR3 size: 13 residues. V lost 5 bases and J lost 5; bases outside the gene matches: 2. CDR1 SEHNR and CDR2 FQNEAQ come from the germline V gene (reference sequence). This CDR3 reads CASSGLAVETQYF. For the CDR3, the DNA is TGTGCCAGCAGCGGACTAGCGGTTGAGACCCAGTACTTC. The complete variable domain, with remaining parts taken from reference TRBV7-9 and TRBJ2-5, reads DTGVSQNPRHKITKRGQNVTFRCDPISEHNRLYWYRQTLGQGPEFLTYFQNEAQLEKSRLLSDRFSAERPKGSFSTLEIQRTEQGDSAMYLCASSGLAVETQYFGPGTRLLVL.

The chain combines TRBV27 with TRBJ1-2; D gene uncertain. Germline V gene sequence: CDR1 MNHEY, CDR2 SMNVEV (reference sequence). Trimming cost V 3 bases and J 0 bases, with 11 bases left between them. The CDR3 covers 15 residues. The CDR3 DNA follows: TGTGCCAGCAGTTTGTCGGGAACCGCTAACTATGGCTACACCTTC. Translation gives CASSLSGTANYGYTF.

The chain links TRBV7-3 to TRBJ2-3; D unresolved. The germline gives CDR1 SGHTA, CDR2 FQGTGA. The CDR3 extends over 14 amino acids. V shed 5 bases and J shed 6 bases, with 15 bases lying between them. This CDR3 reads CASSLDQTTDTQYF. DNA for the CDR3: TGTGCCAGCAGCCTCGACCAAACTACCGATACGCAGTATTTT.

In this sample, this clone turned up once. V and J are TRBV28 and TRBJ2-2; D is undetermined. CDR1 and CDR2 (germline): MDHEN, SYDVKM. Deletions cut 6 bases from V and 2 bases from J, with 10 bases between. The CDR3 loop spans 14 amino acids. CDR3 region: CASSLGSNTGELFF. DNA for the CDR3: TGTGCCAGCAGCTTGGGCAGCAACACCGGGGAGCTGTTTTTT.

The CDR3 DNA sequence: TGTGCCAGTAGTAGGACAGGCGAAAATTCACCCCTCCACTTT. It yields the protein CASSRTGENSPLHF. This sequence joins TRBV19 and TRBJ1-6; 7 positions agree with TRBD1. Germline-derived CDR1 and CDR2 are LNHDA and SQIVND (reference sequence). Losses at the gene ends were 4 bases for V and 7 bases for J; bases not matched to a gene: 4. The length of the CDR3 is 14 residues.

The rearrangement links TRBV29-1 to TRBJ2-3, with 7 bases that match TRBD1. This CDR3 spans 14 amino acids. J was trimmed by 1 base and V by 6 bases; bases with no gene match: 7. Germline values: CDR1 SQVTM, CDR2 ANQGSEA. The CDR3 sequence is CSVRQGGGTDTQYF. CDR3 bases: TGCAGCGTCCGACAGGGCGGTGGCACAGATACGCAGTATTTT.

J is TRBJ2-7 and V is TRBV10-1, with D perhaps TRBD2 (5 bases). The CDR3 runs 13 residues. Germline CDR1 reads WNHNN; CDR2 reads SYGVQD (reference sequence). V was trimmed by 6 bases and J by 1 base, leaving 10 bases between them. CDR3 sequence reads: CASRRVRSYEQYF. The CDR3 bases are TGCGCCAGCAGGAGGGTCCGATCCTACGAGCAGTACTTC.

The genes are TRBV6-5 and TRBJ1-5; 9 bases fit TRBD1. The J segment lost 4 bases and the V segment lost 10 bases, leaving 5 bases of the junction unmatched. CDR1 is MNHEY and CDR2 is SVGAGI in the germline V gene. The CDR3 is 13 residues long. The CDR3 bases are TGTGCCACCAGACAGGGGGTGAATCAGCCCCAGCATTTT. This codes for CATRQGVNQPQHF.

This clone was found a few times. V gene TRBV6-1 combines with J gene TRBJ2-7; 7 nucleotides agree with TRBD2. Per the germline V gene, CDR1 is MNHNS and CDR2 is SASEGT. The CDR3 covers 15 residues. Unmatched junction bases numbered 4, after V lost 1 base and J lost 1 base. The CDR3 DNA reads as TGTGCCAGCAGTGAAGGTGCGGGGGAGTCCTACGAGCAGTACTTC. Translated: CASSEGAGESYEQYF.

V gene TRBV19 combines with J gene TRBJ2-7, with TRBD1 matching over 7 bases. CDR3 length: 13 residues. Unmatched junction bases numbered 8, after V lost 11 bases and J lost 1 base. Per germline, CDR1 LNHDA and CDR2 SQIVND (reference sequence). CDR3 coding DNA: TGTGCCGTGGTTCTGGACAGGTCCTACGAGCAGTACTTC. The encoded protein is CAVVLDRSYEQYF.

This sequence joins TRBV19 and TRBJ2-5; 7 nucleotides agree with TRBD2. The germline gives CDR1 LNHDA, CDR2 SQIVND (reference sequence). The CDR3 consists of 16 residues. V lost 4 bases and J lost 5; bases outside the gene matches: 13. The chain's CDR3 is CASSTQGLWGGETQYF. CDR3 DNA: TGTGCCAGTAGTACCCAGGGACTCTGGGGGGGGGAGACCCAGTACTTC. Using reference TRBV19 and TRBJ2-5 for the parts outside the CDR3, the full variable domain is DGGITQSPKYLFRKEGQNVTLSCEQNLNHDAMYWYRQDPGQGLRLIYYSQIVNDFQKGDIAEGYSVSREKKESFPLTVTSAQKNPTAFYLCASSTQGLWGGETQYFGPGTRLLVL.

The V and J genes are TRBV6-6 and TRBJ1-1, with TRBD1 matching 10 bases. Trimming at V came to 4 bases and at J to 2 bases, leaving 1 base not matched to a gene. CDR1 MNHNY and CDR2 SVGAGI come from the germline V gene (reference sequence). The CDR3 contains 14 residues. CDR3 region: CASSSTGGNTEAFF. The CDR3 nucleotides are TGTGCCAGCAGTTCGACAGGGGGCAACACTGAAGCTTTCTTT.

The chain links TRBV18 to TRBJ1-1; tentatively, D is TRBD1 (5 bases). This CDR3 contains 15 residues. Trimming removed 1 base from V and 4 bases from J, with 13 bases in between. In germline, CDR1 is KGHSH, CDR2 LQKENI. CDR3 DNA: TGTGCCAGCTCACCACAGGGGCGGGAGAGCACTGAAGCTTTCTTT. Amino acid sequence: CASSPQGRESTEAFF. The complete variable domain, with remaining parts taken from reference TRBV18 and TRBJ1-1, reads NAGVMQNPRHLVRRRGQEARLRCSPMKGHSHVYWYRQLPEEGLKFMVYLQKENIIDESGMPKERFSAEFPKEGPSILRIQQVVRGDSAAYFCASSPQGRESTEAFFGQGTRLTVV.

The CDR3: CASSPSGRDNEQFF. The CDR3 bases are TGTGCCAGCAGCCCGAGCGGGAGGGACAATGAGCAGTTCTTC. The chain has TRBV11-2 and TRBJ2-1; 10 positions match TRBD2. The CDR3 totals 14 residues. Germline loops: CDR1 SGHAT, CDR2 FQNNGV. V was clipped by 5 bases and J by 5 bases; unmatched bases: 3. Filled out from reference TRBV11-2 and TRBJ2-1, the complete variable domain reads EAGVAQSPRYKIIEKRQSVAFWCNPISGHATLYWYQQILGQGPKLLIQFQNNGVVDDSQLPKDRFSAERLKGVDSTLKIQPAKLEDSAVYLCASSPSGRDNEQFFGPGTRLTVL.

This chain links TRBV2 with TRBJ2-5; a weak D match, TRBD2 (5 bases). The germline V gene has CDR1 SNHLY and CDR2 FYNNEI. The CDR3 spans 14 residues. With 8 bases removed from V and 5 bases from J, the gap between germline ends came to 18 bases. The CDR3 DNA follows: TGTGCCAGCCGCCTTGGGCTAGGCGGGGAGACCCAGTACTTC. Its translation is CASRLGLGGETQYF.

This clone appeared a few times. The chain uses TRBV27 and TRBJ1-1; D is unresolved. Germline loops: CDR1 MNHEY, CDR2 SMNVEV (reference sequence). V dropped 4 bases and J dropped 4 bases, with 13 bases sitting between them. CDR3 length equals 14 residues. The CDR3 nucleotides read TGTGCCAGCAGTTCCGTGGCGAGGGCCACTGAAGCTTTCTTT. Residues: CASSSVARATEAFF.

The chain joins TRBV2 to TRBJ2-5, with 7 bases aligning to TRBD1. V lost 7 bases to trimming and J lost 6 bases; unmatched junction nucleotides: 14. Germline V gives CDR1 SNHLY, CDR2 FYNNEI. The CDR3 consists of 15 residues. CDR3 region: CASTPRTGPRKTQYF. The CDR3 DNA reads as TGTGCCAGCACCCCCAGGACAGGCCCCCGAAAGACCCAGTACTTC.

J is TRBJ1-5 and V is TRBV2; D gene uncertain. The CDR3 extends over 14 amino acids. Germline V CDR1 and CDR2: SNHLY, FYNNEI. V gave up 2 bases and J gave up 9 bases, with 14 bases separating them. The CDR3 DNA sequence: TGTGCCAGCAGTGAAATGACATCCGGAGGGCCCCAGCATTTT. This encodes CASSEMTSGGPQHF.

V and J are TRBV7-9 and TRBJ1-2; possible D gene TRBD1, 5 bases. The CDR3 totals 12 residues. Germline-derived CDR1 and CDR2 are SEHNR and FQNEAQ (reference sequence). V was cut by 3 bases and J by 8 bases, with 10 bases left in between. The CDR3 reads CASSFDSGGYTF. The CDR3 bases are TGTGCCAGCAGCTTTGACAGTGGGGGCTACACCTTC. Full variable domain (rest looked up from reference TRBV7-9 and TRBJ1-2): DTGVSQNPRHKITKRGQNVTFRCDPISEHNRLYWYRQTLGQGPEFLTYFQNEAQLEKSRLLSDRFSAERPKGSFSTLEIQRTEQGDSAMYLCASSFDSGGYTFGSGTRLTVV.

The V gene is TRBV4-2, the J gene TRBJ1-5; 9 nucleotides line up with TRBD1. Germline loops: CDR1 LGHNA, CDR2 YNFKEQ. The CDR3 sequence is 16 residues long. After removal of 0 bases from V and 5 bases from J, the junction contained 5 bases not matched to a gene. The CDR3: CASSQDMGTGYQPQHF. CDR3 bases: TGTGCCAGCAGCCAAGATATGGGGACAGGGTATCAGCCCCAGCATTTT.

The CDR3 loop reads CASRTTENIQYF. The CDR3 DNA follows: TGTGCCAGCAGAACAACAGAAAACATTCAGTACTTC. The gene calls are TRBV2 and TRBJ2-4; the D is unclear. CDR1 is SNHLY and CDR2 is FYNNEI in the germline V gene. The CDR3 spans 12 residues. Trimming stripped 6 bases from V and 5 bases from J, with 8 bases between.

The J gene is TRBJ2-2, the V gene TRBV11-2; the match to TRBD2 covers 11 bases. With 2 bases clipped from V and 5 bases from J, the junction kept 4 bases outside the gene matches. This CDR3 has 16 residues. Per the germline V gene, CDR1 is SGHAT and CDR2 is FQNNGV. The CDR3 sequence is CASSLLRTSGTGELFF. Here the CDR3 DNA reads TGTGCCAGCAGCTTATTGAGGACTAGCGGGACCGGGGAGCTGTTTTTT.

The chain has TRBV27 and TRBJ1-5; TRBD1 aligns across 7 bases. Trimming took 2 bases from V and 0 from J; bases not matched to a gene: 1. Germline V CDR1 and CDR2: MNHEY, SMNVEV (reference sequence). The CDR3 spans 15 residues. The CDR3 protein is CASSLTGDSNQPQHF. The CDR3 region has the DNA TGTGCCAGCAGTTTAACAGGGGATAGCAATCAGCCCCAGCATTTT.

The chain couples TRBV25-1 to TRBJ1-5, with 8 bases aligning to TRBD1. CDR3 length equals 16 residues. Germline V gene sequence: CDR1 MGHDK, CDR2 SYGVNS. Germline trimming cut 2 bases from V and 0 bases from J; bases unmatched to any gene: 3. In DNA form, the CDR3 reads TGTGCCAGCAGTGAAGGGACAGGTTTTAGCAATCAGCCCCAGCATTTT. Translating it yields CASSEGTGFSNQPQHF. The full variable domain, its missing parts supplied by reference TRBV25-1 and TRBJ1-5, is EADIYQTPRYLVIGTGKKITLECSQTMGHDKMYWYQQDPGMELHLIHYSYGVNSTEKGDLSSESTVSRIRTEHFPLTLESARPSHTSQYLCASSEGTGFSNQPQHFGDGTRLSIL.

CDR3 amino acids: CASSLAGTGRGYTF. In DNA, the CDR3 is TGTGCCAGCAGCTTGGCCGGGACAGGGAGGGGCTACACCTTC. This chain joins TRBV5-4 and TRBJ1-2; the match to TRBD1 covers 9 bases. The J segment lost 8 bases and the V segment lost 0 bases, leaving 5 bases of the junction unmatched. The germline V gene has CDR1 SGHNT and CDR2 YYREEE (reference sequence). The CDR3 runs to 14 residues.

The chain carries TRBV6-5 and TRBJ1-4, with D possibly TRBD1 on 6 matching bases. The V gene lost 2 bases and the J gene lost 6 bases, with 13 bases spanning the gap. The V gene's germline CDR1 is MNHEY and CDR2 SVGAGI. This CDR3 region has 15 residues. This chain's CDR3 is CASSYRQGLDEKLFF. CDR3 nucleotides: TGTGCCAGCAGTTACCGGCAGGGGCTGGATGAAAAACTGTTTTTT.

The J gene is TRBJ1-2, the V gene TRBV23-1, with D possibly being TRBD1 (5 bases). TRBV23-1 is reported as an ORF; its role is uncertain. Deletions cut 2 bases from V and 8 bases from J, with 24 bases between. The CDR3 is 17 residues long. CDR3 sequence reads: CASSQGRNEGSVYGYTF. The CDR3 bases are TGCGCCAGCAGTCAAGGGAGGAATGAGGGGTCTGTATACGGCTACACCTTC.